This is a list of T cell receptor beta chains from one sample in a study of T cell clones after liver transplantation. This table comes from immunoSEQ multiplex PCR, and its TCRdb copy is limited to in-frame clones, with some not included. The sample records about 120,000 clones, about nine tenths being singletons. The starting material was CD4+ T cells from blood, obtained 12 months after liver transplant. Source of these receptors: a human patient who received a liver transplant. Some T cells may be transferred from the graft donor. The conserved cysteine and the conserved F or W are not part of the CDR3 here.

TRBJ1-1 TRBV7-2 ASSPQGAGAF
TRBJ2-7 TRBV9 ASSVGASYEQY
TRBJ1-4 TRBV29-1 SAGYQAKLF
TRBJ2-7 TRBV6-6 ASGDYEQY
TRBJ2-1 TRBV6-1 ASSDSSPTVEQF
TRBJ2-7 TRBV18 ASSPPSLAALKY
TRBJ1-1 TRBV11-2 ASSGVRGRTEAF
TRBJ2-6 TRBV19 ASSFETGSWANVLT
TRBJ1-1 TRBV5-4 ASSLGQWNTEAF
TRBJ1-1 TRBV7-8 ASSLGAGVMNTEAF
TRBJ2-4 TRBV7-2 ASSLTSGSDKNIQY
TRBJ1-1 TRBV6-6 ASSYQGQGSF
TRBJ1-6 TRBV19 ASSITSGTNSPLH
TRBJ2-5 TRBV5-1 ASSRDYVETQY
TRBJ1-1 TRBV5-1 ASSLALAEGAAF
TRBJ2-7 TRBV27 ASTGQGNYEQY
TRBJ2-1 TRBV25-1 ASGSTNEQF
TRBJ2-5 TRBV11-2 ASSLVIGGETQY
TRBJ2-5 TRBV9 ASSVGLAGGWETQY
TRBJ1-1 TRBV9 ASSVGPQDSEAF
TRBJ2-1 TRBV11-3 ASSKGYVFGRGYNEQF
TRBJ2-3 TRBV5-4 ASSYRQGFTDTQY
TRBJ2-7 TRBV12-5 ASSLGQGASEQY
TRBJ2-2 TRBV6-5 ASSRTRERTGELF
TRBJ1-5 TRBV30 AWSVGTGRGVGNQPQH
TRBJ2-4 TRBV10-1 ASSRGDSVNIQY
TRBJ2-5 TRBV11-2 ASSLQGWVQETQY
TRBJ2-2 TRBV5-8 ASIQDSGLGWGGELF
TRBJ2-1 TRBV4-2 ASSQETSGRANEQF
TRBJ2-7 TRBV11-2 ASSPSGLSYEQY
TRBJ1-4 TRBV6-5 ASRKQGAQSEKLF
TRBJ2-7 TRBV19 ASSIDWLASYEQY
TRBJ1-5 TRBV19 ASYDGTGGNQPQH
TRBJ1-2 TRBV28 ASSPDRNYGYT
TRBJ2-3 TRBV4-2 ASSQVDSGLTDTQY
TRBJ2-3 TRBV30 AWSVHERTQY